The 8 T cell receptor beta chains reported below all come from one sample, sequenced in a study of T-cell memory formation after mild COVID-19. TCRdb re-analysed the 5' RACE reads in MiXCR, keeping a single row per CDR3 protein. The table lists about 160,000 distinct CDR3 sequences, roughly 28% of them singletons. Sequenced input: PBMCs or a T cell subset sorted from them (not recorded which). Receptor source: an adult woman who had mild COVID-19 (a few samples of this study predate the infection). Cell type and time point are not known.

The chain joins TRBV12-3 or TRBV12-4 to TRBJ1-5; weak D call: TRBD1 (5 bases). CDR3 size: 12 residues. V was trimmed by 6 bases and J by 7 bases, leaving 10 bases between them. As DNA, the CDR3 is TGTGCCAGCAGCAAGACAGTGCAGCCCCAGCATTTT. This sequence encodes CASSKTVQPQHF.

The V and J genes are TRBV5-1 and TRBJ2-7; TRBD1 agrees at 9 bases. CDR3 length equals 15 residues. Germline CDR1 and CDR2: SGHRS and YFSETQ. Trimming cost V 3 bases and J 2 bases; bases outside gene matches: 6. CDR3 sequence reads: CASSSQGAGAYEQYF. The CDR3 nucleotides are TGCGCCAGCAGCTCACAGGGGGCGGGAGCCTACGAGCAGTACTTC.

This clonotype showed up just a few times. This chain uses TRBV20-1 with TRBJ2-7, with 8 bases lining up with TRBD1. Trimming cost V 0 bases and J 3 bases; bases outside gene matches: 4. This CDR3 is 14 amino acids long. Looked up from germline, CDR1 is DFQATT and CDR2 is SNEGSKA (reference sequence). CDR3 loop: CSARDTGQGYEQYF. In DNA, the CDR3 is TGCAGTGCTAGAGATACTGGACAGGGCTACGAGCAGTACTTC.

V gene TRBV5-1 combines with J gene TRBJ2-3; the D gene is possibly TRBD2 (5 bases). CDR1 and CDR2 (germline): SGHRS, YFSETQ. The CDR3 consists of 15 residues. The V end lost 4 bases, the J end lost 4 bases, and 16 bases lay between the germline ends. Written as DNA, the CDR3 is TGCGCCAGCAGCGGACTCCCCACCAGCCCAGATACGCAGTATTTT. It yields the protein CASSGLPTSPDTQYF.

This clonotype was seen a few times. The J gene is TRBJ2-1, the V gene TRBV7-9; 9 nucleotides match TRBD2. V lost 5 bases to trimming and J lost 8 bases; unmatched junction nucleotides: 10. CDR1 and CDR2 (germline): SEHNR, FQNEAQ (reference sequence). CDR3 length: 15 amino acids. The CDR3 region has the DNA TGTGCCAGCAGCCAGGTGCGGGAGGGCGGCTATGAGCAGTTCTTC. Protein product: CASSQVREGGYEQFF.

This chain uses TRBV7-9 with TRBJ2-3, with TRBD2 matching 11 bases. This CDR3 comprises 15 residues. The V gene's germline CDR1 is SEHNR and CDR2 FQNEAQ (reference sequence). Germline trimming cut 6 bases from V and 4 bases from J; bases unmatched to any gene: 6. Here the CDR3 reads CASSPTSGSPDTQYF. DNA of the CDR3: TGTGCCAGCAGTCCTACTAGCGGGAGCCCAGATACGCAGTATTTT.

The CDR3: CASSRNSGSAETQYF. The CDR3 DNA reads TGTGCCAGCAGTCGGAATAGCGGGAGTGCGGAGACCCAGTACTTC. The chain is built from TRBV2 and TRBJ2-5; 9 bases map to TRBD2. Trimming removed 5 bases from V and 5 bases from J; junction bases left unmatched: 9. Germline lookup yields CDR1 SNHLY and CDR2 FYNNEI. CDR3 length: 15 residues.

The chain is built from TRBV27 and TRBJ2-2; 11 positions match TRBD2. Germline assignment: CDR1 MNHEY and CDR2 SMNVEV (reference sequence). This CDR3 is built from 18 residues. With 8 bases clipped from V and 0 bases from J, the junction kept 11 bases outside the gene matches. The CDR3 region has the DNA TGTGCCAGCTTTGCCCTAGCGGGGGGAAACGCGAACACCGGGGAGCTGTTTTTT. It yields the protein CASFALAGGNANTGELFF.